This paragraph reports one T cell receptor (beta chain). The sample is drawn from a study of blood T cell repertoires in COVID-19. In the study overall: Acute and convalescent COVID-19 specimens originated in the United States, Italy and Spain. PBMCs, B-cell-depleted T cells, or T cells were the source of the cDNA or gDNA that made up the material.

Trimming stripped 5 bases from V and 5 bases from J, with 9 bases between. Germline V gives CDR1 LNHDA, CDR2 SQIVND (reference sequence). This CDR3 region has 12 residues. As handled by the study authors: Nucleated cell counts were estimated from reference gene primer amplification. Repertoires were generated with immunoSEQ multiplex PCR, while TCRdb's copy carries only in-frame clones and drops some. That table supplies the V and J calls and clone size; D and trimming were determined from the DNA. The data show about 350,000 clones, over 80% seen once. The V call is TRBV19, the J call TRBJ1-2, with TRBD1 as a possible D gene (6 bases). This clonotype was sampled from a woman aged 45-59 years with COVID-19, enrolled during active disease. Source material: peripheral blood. The CDR3 bases are TGTGCCAGTAGTGGACAGACTTATGGCTACACCTTC. This gives the protein CASSGQTYGYTF.